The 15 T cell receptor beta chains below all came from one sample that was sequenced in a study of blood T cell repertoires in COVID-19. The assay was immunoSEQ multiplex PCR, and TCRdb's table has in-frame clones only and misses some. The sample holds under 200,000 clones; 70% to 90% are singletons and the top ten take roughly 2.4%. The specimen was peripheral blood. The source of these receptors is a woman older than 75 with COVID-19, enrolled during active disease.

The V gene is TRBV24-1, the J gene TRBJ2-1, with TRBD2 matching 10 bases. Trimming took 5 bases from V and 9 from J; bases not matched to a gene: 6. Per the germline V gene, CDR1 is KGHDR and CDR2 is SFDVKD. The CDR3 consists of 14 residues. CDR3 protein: CATSGAGGPREQFF. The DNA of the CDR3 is TGTGCCACCAGTGGAGCGGGAGGGCCGCGTGAGCAGTTCTTC.

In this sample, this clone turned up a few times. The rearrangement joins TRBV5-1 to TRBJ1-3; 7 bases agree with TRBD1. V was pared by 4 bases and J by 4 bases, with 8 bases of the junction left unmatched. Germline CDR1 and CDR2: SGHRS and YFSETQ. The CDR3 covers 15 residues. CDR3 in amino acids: CASSVQGTTGNTIYF. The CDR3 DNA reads TGCGCCAGCAGCGTACAGGGGACGACCGGAAACACCATATATTTT.

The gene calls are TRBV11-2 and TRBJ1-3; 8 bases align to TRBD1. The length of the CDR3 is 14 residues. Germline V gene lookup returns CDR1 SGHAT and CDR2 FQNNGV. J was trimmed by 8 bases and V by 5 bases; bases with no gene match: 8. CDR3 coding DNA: TGTGCCAGCAGCCTTGGACAGGGTCGACACACCATATATTTT. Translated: CASSLGQGRHTIYF.

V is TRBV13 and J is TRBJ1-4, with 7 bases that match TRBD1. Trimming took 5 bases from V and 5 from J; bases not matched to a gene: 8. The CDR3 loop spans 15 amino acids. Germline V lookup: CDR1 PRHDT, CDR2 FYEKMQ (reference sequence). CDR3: CASSRRQGWNEKLFF. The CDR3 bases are TGTGCCAGCAGCCGCCGACAGGGTTGGAATGAAAAACTGTTTTTT.

CDR3 sequence reads: CASSPTTGRENANQPQHF. CDR3 DNA sequence: TGTGCCAGCAGTCCCACGACTGGCAGGGAAAACGCCAATCAGCCCCAGCATTTT. The gene calls are TRBV28 and TRBJ1-5; a weak D match, TRBD1 (5 bases). The CDR3 runs to 18 residues. Germline V gene sequence: CDR1 MDHEN, CDR2 SYDVKM. Trimming removed 5 bases from V and 3 bases from J, with 23 bases in between.

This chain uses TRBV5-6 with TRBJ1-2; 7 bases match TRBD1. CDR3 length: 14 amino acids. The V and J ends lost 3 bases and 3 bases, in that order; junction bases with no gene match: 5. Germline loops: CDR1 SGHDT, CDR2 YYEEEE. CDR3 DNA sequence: TGTGCCAGCAGCTGGGGGACAGAATACTATGGCTACACCTTC. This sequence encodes CASSWGTEYYGYTF.

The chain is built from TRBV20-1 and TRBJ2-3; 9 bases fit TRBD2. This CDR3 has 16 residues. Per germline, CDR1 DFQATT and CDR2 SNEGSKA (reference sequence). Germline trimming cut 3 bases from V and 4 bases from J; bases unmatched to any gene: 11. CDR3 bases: TGCAGTGCTAGTTTTTCGGCGGGAGGGAGGGCAGATACGCAGTATTTT. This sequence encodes CSASFSAGGRADTQYF.

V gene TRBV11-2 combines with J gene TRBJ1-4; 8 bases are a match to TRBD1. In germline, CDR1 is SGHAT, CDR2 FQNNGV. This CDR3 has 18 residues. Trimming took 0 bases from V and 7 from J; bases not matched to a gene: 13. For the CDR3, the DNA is TGTGCCAGCAGCTTAGATGTTTGGGGCAGGGGGCGTAGTGAAAAACTGTTTTTT. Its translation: CASSLDVWGRGRSEKLFF. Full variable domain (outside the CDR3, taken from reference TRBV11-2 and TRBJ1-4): EAGVAQSPRYKIIEKRQSVAFWCNPISGHATLYWYQQILGQGPKLLIQFQNNGVVDDSQLPKDRFSAERLKGVDSTLKIQPAKLEDSAVYLCASSLDVWGRGRSEKLFFGSGTQLSVL.

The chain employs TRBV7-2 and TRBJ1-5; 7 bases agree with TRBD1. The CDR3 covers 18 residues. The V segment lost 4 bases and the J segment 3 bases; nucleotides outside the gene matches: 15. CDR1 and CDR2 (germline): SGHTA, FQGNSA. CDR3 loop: CASSSPRGGQIFNQPQHF. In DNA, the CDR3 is TGTGCCAGCAGCTCACCTAGAGGGGGACAGATCTTCAATCAGCCCCAGCATTTT.

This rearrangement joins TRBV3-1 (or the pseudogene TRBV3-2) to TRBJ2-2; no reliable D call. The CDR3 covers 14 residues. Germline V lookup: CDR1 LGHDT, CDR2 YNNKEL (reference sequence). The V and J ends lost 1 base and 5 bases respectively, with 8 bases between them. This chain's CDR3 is CASSQVSRTGELFF. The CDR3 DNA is TGTGCCAGCAGCCAAGTAAGCAGGACCGGGGAGCTGTTTTTT.

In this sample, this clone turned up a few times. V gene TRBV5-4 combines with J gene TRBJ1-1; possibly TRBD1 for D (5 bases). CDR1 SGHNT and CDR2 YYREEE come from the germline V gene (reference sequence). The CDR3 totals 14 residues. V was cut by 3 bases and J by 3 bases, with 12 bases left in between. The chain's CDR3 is CASSSPGLHTEAFF. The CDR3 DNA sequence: TGTGCCAGCAGCTCACCGGGACTTCACACTGAAGCTTTCTTT.

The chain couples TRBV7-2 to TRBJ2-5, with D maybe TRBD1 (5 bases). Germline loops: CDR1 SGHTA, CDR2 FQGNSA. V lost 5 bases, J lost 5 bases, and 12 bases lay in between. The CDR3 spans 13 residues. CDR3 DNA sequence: TGTGCCAGCAGCGTAAGCAGGGCGGAGACCCAGTACTTC. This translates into CASSVSRAETQYF. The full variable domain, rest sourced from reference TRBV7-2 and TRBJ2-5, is GAGVSQSPSNKVTEKGKDVELRCDPISGHTALYWYRQSLGQGLEFLIYFQGNSAPDKSGLPSDRFSAERTGGSVSTLTIQRTQQEDSAVYLCASSVSRAETQYFGPGTRLLVL.

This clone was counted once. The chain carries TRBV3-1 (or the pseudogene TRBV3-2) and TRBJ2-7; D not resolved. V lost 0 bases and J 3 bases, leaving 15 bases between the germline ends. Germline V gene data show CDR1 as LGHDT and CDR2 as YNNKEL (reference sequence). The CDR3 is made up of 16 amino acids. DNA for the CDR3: TGTGCCAGCAGCCAAGAGAGGTCCAGCAGCCTCTACGAGCAGTACTTC. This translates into CASSQERSSSLYEQYF.

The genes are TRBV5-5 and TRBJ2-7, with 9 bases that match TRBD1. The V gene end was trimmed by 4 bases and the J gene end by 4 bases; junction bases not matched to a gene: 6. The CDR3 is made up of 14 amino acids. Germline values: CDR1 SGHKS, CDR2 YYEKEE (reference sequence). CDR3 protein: CASSVGQGRYEQYF. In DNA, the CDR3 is TGTGCCAGCAGCGTGGGACAGGGAAGGTACGAGCAGTACTTC.

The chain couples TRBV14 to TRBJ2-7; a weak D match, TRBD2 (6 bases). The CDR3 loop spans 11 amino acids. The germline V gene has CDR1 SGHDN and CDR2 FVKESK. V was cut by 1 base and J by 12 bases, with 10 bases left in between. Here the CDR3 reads CASSQAGVLYF. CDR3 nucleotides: TGTGCCAGCAGCCAAGCGGGGGTTCTGTACTTC.